The sample holds a few counts of the clone carrying this T cell receptor beta chain. This CDR3 contains 16 residues. V shed 3 bases, J shed 1 base, and the junction held 5 bases outside the gene matches. The germline gives CDR1 MNHNS, CDR2 SASEGT. This entry comes from a study of blood T cells in healthy people across ages. Using a J-beta primer mix together with a sample-barcoded 5' primer, a second PCR was run for about 6 to 11 cycles. TCRdb passed the 5' RACE reads through MiXCR, listing each CDR3 protein once. The table includes 980,000 or so distinct CDR3 sequences, roughly 52% detected once. The sample, about 9.7 milliliters of peripheral blood, was drawn from each donor.

V is TRBV6-1 and J is TRBJ2-3; 9 bases are shared with TRBD2. The specimen sequenced was blood. The receptor comes from a man aged 30-40 years in good health. The CDR3 bases are TGTGCCAGCAGTGATTTGATAGCGGGGGGCACAGATACGCAGTATTTT. This encodes CASSDLIAGGTDTQYF.